This passage covers 15 T cell receptor beta chains from one sample sequenced in a study of cytomegalovirus exposure and HLA in healthy donors (dated by TCRdb to between 2016 and 2019). Libraries were prepared through the immunoSEQ multiplex PCR assay. TCRdb's version of the immuneACCESS table is confined to in-frame rearrangements and falls short of the full clone set. An unresolved V gene accounts for under half of the shortfall where checked; the remainder is of unknown origin. This sample lists 200,000 or so clones; roughly 84% were detected once. The leading ten clones occupy 1.5% to 2% of the sample. The sample taken for sequencing was PBMCs. The receptors come from a woman between 18 and 29 years old in good health and CMV-seropositive.

The chain links TRBV28 to TRBJ1-5; 7 bases align to TRBD1. The germline V gene encodes CDR1 MDHEN and CDR2 SYDVKM. V was pared by 7 bases and J by 1 base, with 10 bases of the junction left unmatched. This CDR3 spans 16 amino acids. CDR3 DNA: TGTGCCAGCATCAGACAGGGTGGGAAGAGCAATCAGCCCCAGCATTTT. Protein sequence: CASIRQGGKSNQPQHF.

The chain uses TRBV27 and TRBJ1-3; D gene unclear. CDR1 is MNHEY, CDR2 SMNVEV, per germline (reference sequence). This CDR3 comprises 16 residues. Trimming took 5 bases from V and 4 from J, leaving 18 bases between them. The CDR3 DNA sequence: TGTGCCAGCAGTCCCTTGACGGGAAGCCTCGGAAACACCATATATTTT. Protein: CASSPLTGSLGNTIYF.

The J gene is TRBJ1-5, the V gene TRBV19; no definite D call. Germline CDR1 is LNHDA and CDR2 is SQIVND (reference sequence). The V end lost 6 bases, the J end lost 6 bases, and 15 bases lay between the germline ends. The CDR3 sequence is 14 residues long. Here the CDR3 DNA reads TGTGCCAGTAGCCCCACATTTGGCGGTCAGCCCCAGCATTTT. As protein: CASSPTFGGQPQHF. Full variable domain (rest looked up from reference TRBV19 and TRBJ1-5): DGGITQSPKYLFRKEGQNVTLSCEQNLNHDAMYWYRQDPGQGLRLIYYSQIVNDFQKGDIAEGYSVSREKKESFPLTVTSAQKNPTAFYLCASSPTFGGQPQHFGDGTRLSIL.

This sequence joins TRBV7-3 and TRBJ2-7; 9 bases match TRBD1. The CDR3 is made up of 14 amino acids. Germline CDR1 SGHTA, CDR2 FQGTGA. The V segment lost 6 bases and the J segment 5 bases; nucleotides outside the gene matches: 8. The CDR3 coding sequence is TGTGCCAGCAGGCACGGACAGGGGTCCGACGAGCAGTACTTC. The encoded protein is CASRHGQGSDEQYF.

The chain carries TRBV4-1 and TRBJ2-7, with TRBD2 identical over 12 bases. The germline CDR1 and CDR2 sequences are MGHRA and YSYEKL. V lost 4 bases to trimming and J lost 4 bases; unmatched junction nucleotides: 8. The CDR3 has 16 amino acids. This CDR3 is CASSLRTSGKKYEQYF. As DNA, the CDR3 is TGCGCCAGCAGCCTGAGGACTAGCGGGAAAAAATACGAGCAGTACTTC.

The genes are TRBV4-1 and TRBJ1-2, with D uncertain. V was trimmed by 1 base and J by 5 bases, leaving 11 bases between them. Germline V gene data show CDR1 as MGHRA and CDR2 as YSYEKL. CDR3 length equals 14 residues. The DNA of the CDR3 is TGCGCCAGCAGCCAAGGGCCAGAATCGTATGGCTACACCTTC. This translates into CASSQGPESYGYTF.

The CDR3 spells CASSQNGLGNEQFF. CDR3 nucleotides: TGCGCCAGCAGCCAAAACGGACTAGGCAATGAGCAGTTCTTC. The gene calls are TRBV4-1 and TRBJ2-1, with 7 positions matching TRBD2. Trimming at V came to 2 bases and at J to 6 bases, leaving 4 bases not matched to a gene. Per the germline V gene, CDR1 is MGHRA and CDR2 is YSYEKL. The CDR3 has 14 residues.

V gene TRBV28 combines with J gene TRBJ2-7, with D perhaps TRBD2 (5 bases). Trimming pared 5 bases from V and 3 bases from J, leaving 17 bases between. The CDR3 contains 15 residues. The germline gives CDR1 MDHEN, CDR2 SYDVKM. The CDR3 loop is CASSPGEAELYEQYF. The DNA for the CDR3 is TGTGCCAGCAGTCCCGGGGAAGCCGAACTCTACGAGCAGTACTTC.

This clone was seen ten or more times. This chain links TRBV4-2 with TRBJ2-5; no reliable D call. The V and J ends lost 0 bases and 2 bases respectively, with 10 bases between them. Germline V CDR1 and CDR2: LGHNA, YNFKEQ. The CDR3 length is 15 residues. CDR3 region: CASSQDLSFQETQYF. The CDR3 region has the DNA TGTGCCAGCAGCCAAGACCTATCGTTTCAAGAGACCCAGTACTTC.

This chain joins TRBV28 and TRBJ2-1; TRBD2 agrees at 11 bases. V lost 7 bases, J lost 6 bases, and 8 bases stayed unmatched. The CDR3 covers 15 residues. Germline CDR1 reads MDHEN; CDR2 reads SYDVKM. For the CDR3, the DNA is TGTGCCAGCACTTTTACTAGCGGGAGCATCAATGAGCAGTTCTTC. This encodes CASTFTSGSINEQFF. Full variable domain (rest looked up from reference TRBV28 and TRBJ2-1): DVKVTQSSRYLVKRTGEKVFLECVQDMDHENMFWYRQDPGLGLRLIYFSYDVKMKEKGDIPEGYSVSREKKERFSLILESASTNQTSMYLCASTFTSGSINEQFFGPGTRLTVL.

This rearrangement joins TRBV4-2 to TRBJ2-1, with 11 nucleotides matching TRBD2. V lost 4 bases to trimming and J lost 6 bases; unmatched junction nucleotides: 5. The CDR3 length is 15 residues. In germline, CDR1 is LGHNA, CDR2 YNFKEQ. Here the CDR3 reads CASSPRGLAGNEQFF. CDR3 sequence (DNA): TGTGCCAGCAGCCCCCGAGGACTAGCGGGCAATGAGCAGTTCTTC.

CDR3: CASSPGNRRLSGANVLTF. The CDR3 bases are TGTGCCAGCAGCCCCGGAAACAGGCGTCTCTCTGGGGCCAACGTCCTGACTTTC. The gene calls are TRBV9 and TRBJ2-6, with D tentatively TRBD1 (5 bases). V was cut by 4 bases and J by 0 bases, with 17 bases left in between. The CDR3 contains 18 residues. Per germline, CDR1 SGDLS and CDR2 YYNGEE.

V usage is TRBV5-1 and J usage is TRBJ1-2, with D tentatively TRBD1 (5 bases). CDR1 SGHRS and CDR2 YFSETQ come from the germline V gene. CDR3 length: 16 residues. V gave up 3 bases and J gave up 8 bases, with 23 bases separating them. The CDR3 DNA is TGCGCCAGCAGCTCCACCGGCGCAGGGCCAACGAGGGGCTACACCTTC. Translating gives CASSSTGAGPTRGYTF.

This chain links TRBV7-3 with TRBJ1-1; 10 positions agree with TRBD1. The V gene's germline CDR1 is SGHTA and CDR2 FQGTGA. V shed 5 bases, J shed 10 bases, and the junction held 4 bases outside the gene matches. The CDR3 spans 12 residues. The CDR3, as DNA: TGTGCCAGCAGCCCGACAGGGGGCTCAGCTTTCTTT. The encoded protein is CASSPTGGSAFF.

This clone was observed a single time. The chain couples TRBV18 to TRBJ1-1; the D gene is possibly TRBD1 (5 bases). V was trimmed by 3 bases and J by 4 bases, leaving 12 bases between them. Germline CDR1 KGHSH, CDR2 LQKENI. This CDR3 is built from 14 residues. The chain's CDR3 is CASSPPGGGTEAFF. The DNA of the CDR3 is TGTGCCAGCTCACCGCCGGGGGGGGGCACTGAAGCTTTCTTT. Full variable domain (outside the CDR3, taken from reference TRBV18 and TRBJ1-1): NAGVMQNPRHLVRRRGQEARLRCSPMKGHSHVYWYRQLPEEGLKFMVYLQKENIIDESGMPKERFSAEFPKEGPSILRIQQVVRGDSAAYFCASSPPGGGTEAFFGQGTRLTVV.